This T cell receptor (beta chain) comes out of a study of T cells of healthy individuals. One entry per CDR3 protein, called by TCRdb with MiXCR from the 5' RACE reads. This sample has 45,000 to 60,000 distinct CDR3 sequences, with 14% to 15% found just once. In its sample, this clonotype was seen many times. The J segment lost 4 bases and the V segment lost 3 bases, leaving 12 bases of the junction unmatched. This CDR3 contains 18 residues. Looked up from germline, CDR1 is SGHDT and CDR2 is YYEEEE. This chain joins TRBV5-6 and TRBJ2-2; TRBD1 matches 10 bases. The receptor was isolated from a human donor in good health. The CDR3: CASSSPQRQGAGTGELFF. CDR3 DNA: TGTGCCAGCAGCTCGCCCCAACGACAGGGGGCAGGCACCGGGGAGCTGTTTTTT.